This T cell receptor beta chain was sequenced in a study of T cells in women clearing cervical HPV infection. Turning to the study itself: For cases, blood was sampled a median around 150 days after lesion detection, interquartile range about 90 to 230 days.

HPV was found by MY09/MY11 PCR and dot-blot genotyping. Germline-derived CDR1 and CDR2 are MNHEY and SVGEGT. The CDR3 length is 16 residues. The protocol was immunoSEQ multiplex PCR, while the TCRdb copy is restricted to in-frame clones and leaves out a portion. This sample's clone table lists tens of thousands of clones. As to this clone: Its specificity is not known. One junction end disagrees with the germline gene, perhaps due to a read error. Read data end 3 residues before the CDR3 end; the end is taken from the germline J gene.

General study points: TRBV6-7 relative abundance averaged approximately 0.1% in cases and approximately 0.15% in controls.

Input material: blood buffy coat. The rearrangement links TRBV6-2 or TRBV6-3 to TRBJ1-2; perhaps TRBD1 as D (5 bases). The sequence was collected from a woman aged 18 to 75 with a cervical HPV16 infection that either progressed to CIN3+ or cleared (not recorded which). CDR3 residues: CASRGGGLAGGYDYTF. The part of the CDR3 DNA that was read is TGTGCCAGCAGGGGGGGAGGACTAGCGGGAGGCTATGAC.